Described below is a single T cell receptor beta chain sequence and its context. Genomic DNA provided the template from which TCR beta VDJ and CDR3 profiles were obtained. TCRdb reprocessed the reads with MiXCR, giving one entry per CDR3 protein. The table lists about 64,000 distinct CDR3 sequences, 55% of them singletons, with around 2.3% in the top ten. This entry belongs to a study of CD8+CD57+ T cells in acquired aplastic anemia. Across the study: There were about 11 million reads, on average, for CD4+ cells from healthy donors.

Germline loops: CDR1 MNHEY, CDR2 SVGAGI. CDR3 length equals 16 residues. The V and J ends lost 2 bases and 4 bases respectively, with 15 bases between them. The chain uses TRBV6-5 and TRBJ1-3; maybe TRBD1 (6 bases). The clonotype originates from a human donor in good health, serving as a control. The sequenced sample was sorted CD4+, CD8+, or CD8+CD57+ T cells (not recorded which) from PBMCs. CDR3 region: CASSYTARGRGNTIYF. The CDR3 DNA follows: TGTGCCAGCAGTTACACGGCCAGGGGAAGAGGAAACACCATATATTTT.